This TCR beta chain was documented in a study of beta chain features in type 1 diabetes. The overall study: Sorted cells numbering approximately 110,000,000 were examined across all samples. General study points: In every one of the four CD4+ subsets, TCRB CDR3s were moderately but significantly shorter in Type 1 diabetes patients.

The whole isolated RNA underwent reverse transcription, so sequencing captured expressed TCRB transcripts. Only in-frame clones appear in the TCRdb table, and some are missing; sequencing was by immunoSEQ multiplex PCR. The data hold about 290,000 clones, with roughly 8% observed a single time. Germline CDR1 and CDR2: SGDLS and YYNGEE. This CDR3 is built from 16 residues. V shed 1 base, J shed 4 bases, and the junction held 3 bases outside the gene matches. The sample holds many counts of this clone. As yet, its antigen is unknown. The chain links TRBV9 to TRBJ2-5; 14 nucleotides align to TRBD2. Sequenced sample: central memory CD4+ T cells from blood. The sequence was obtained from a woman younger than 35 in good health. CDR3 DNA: TGTGCCAGCAGCGTACGGGGACTAGCGGGAGTAGAGACCCAGTACTTC. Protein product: CASSVRGLAGVETQYF.